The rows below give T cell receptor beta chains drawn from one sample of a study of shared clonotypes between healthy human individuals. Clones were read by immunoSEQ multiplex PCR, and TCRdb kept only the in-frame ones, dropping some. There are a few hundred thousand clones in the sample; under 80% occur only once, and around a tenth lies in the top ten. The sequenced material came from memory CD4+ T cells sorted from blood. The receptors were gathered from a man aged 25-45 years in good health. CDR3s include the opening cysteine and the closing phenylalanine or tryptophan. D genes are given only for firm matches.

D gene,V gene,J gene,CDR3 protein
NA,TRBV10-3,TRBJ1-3,CATRPFSGNTIYF
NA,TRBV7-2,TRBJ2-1,CASSLRWRESEQFF
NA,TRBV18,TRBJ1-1,CASSRHSNTEAFF
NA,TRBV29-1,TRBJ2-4,CSVEEPWAVAKNIQYF
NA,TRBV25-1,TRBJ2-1,CASLSGRHRGEQFF
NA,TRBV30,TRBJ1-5,CAWSVSVVGNQPQHF
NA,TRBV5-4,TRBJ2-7,CASSLGGVRSSYEQYF
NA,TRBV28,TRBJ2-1,CASSLEASFADEQFF
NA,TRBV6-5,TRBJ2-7,CASSLLTRVREQYF
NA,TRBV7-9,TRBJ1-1,CASSTPGVGTEAFF
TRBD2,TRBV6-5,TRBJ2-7,CASISPSGSSYEQYF
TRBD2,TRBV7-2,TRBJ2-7,CASSLALAGVVYEQYF
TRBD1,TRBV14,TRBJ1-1,CASSQVMGQEAFF
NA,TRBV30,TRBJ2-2,CAWSVTGELFF
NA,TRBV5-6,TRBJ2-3,CASSLPGLTDTQYF
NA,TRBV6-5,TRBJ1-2,CASTPYATGNYGYTF
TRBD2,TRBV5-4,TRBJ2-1,CASSFGLAGAHNEQFF
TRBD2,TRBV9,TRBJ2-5,CASSALAGQETQYF
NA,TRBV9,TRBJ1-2,CASSVCGVRRRKQDYGYTF
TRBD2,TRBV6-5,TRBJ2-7,CASSPGTSGYEQYF
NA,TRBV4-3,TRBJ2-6,CASSQGSWSSGANVLTF
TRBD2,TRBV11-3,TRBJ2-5,CASSSRLAGTQETQYF
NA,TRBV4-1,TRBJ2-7,CASSQDLTNHLYEQYF
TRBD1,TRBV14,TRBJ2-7,CASSRTGTGRAEQYF
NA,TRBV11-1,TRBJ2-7,CASSLVANSYEQYF
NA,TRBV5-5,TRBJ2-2,CASSLEVDLFF
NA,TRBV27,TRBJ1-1,CASSLRGGDTEAFF
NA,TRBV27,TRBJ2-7,CASSKTGPVSEQYF
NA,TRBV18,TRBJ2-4,CASSPPSKNIQYF
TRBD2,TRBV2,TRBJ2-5,CASCPYRGDQETQYF
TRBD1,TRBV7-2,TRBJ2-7,CASSLLRTGRIAYEQYF
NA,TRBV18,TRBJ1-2,CASSEGSPVHGYTF
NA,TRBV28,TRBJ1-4,CASSTQGAMNEKLFF
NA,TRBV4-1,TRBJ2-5,CASSQDGPSWQGETQYF
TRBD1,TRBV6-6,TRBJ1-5,CASSSRTGGSQPQHF
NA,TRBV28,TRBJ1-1,CASSLVNMNTEAFF
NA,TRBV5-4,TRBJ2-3,CASSLPRTDTDTQYF
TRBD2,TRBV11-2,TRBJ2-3,CASSPLGGRGTDTQYF
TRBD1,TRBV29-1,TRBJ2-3,CSVRGREQGEDTQYF
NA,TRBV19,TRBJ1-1,CASSSYPSVNTEAFF